The 13 T cell receptor beta chains below all came from one sample that was sequenced in a study of blood T cell repertoires in COVID-19. Only in-frame clones appear in the TCRdb table, and some are missing; sequencing was by immunoSEQ multiplex PCR. The sample records about 210,000 clones, roughly 85% being singletons. The sequenced sample was peripheral blood. All receptors derive from a woman aged 65 to 85 with COVID-19, enrolled during active disease.

This clone was found once. The V call is TRBV2, the J call TRBJ2-7, with 7 nucleotides matching TRBD2. Germline loops: CDR1 SNHLY, CDR2 FYNNEI. V shed 4 bases, J shed 5 bases, and the junction held 11 bases outside the gene matches. The CDR3 consists of 15 residues. The CDR3 here is CASSVRGGSLDEQYF. The CDR3, as DNA: TGTGCCAGCAGTGTTAGGGGCGGGAGTCTCGACGAGCAGTACTTC. The variable domain in full, with the rest retrieved from reference TRBV2 and TRBJ2-7, is EPEVTQTPSHQVTQMGQEVILRCVPISNHLYFYWYRQILGQKVEFLVSFYNNEISEKSEIFDDQFSVERPDGSNFTLKIRSTKLEDSAMYFCASSVRGGSLDEQYFGPGTRLTVT.

This clone has only a few counts. The genes are TRBV19 and TRBJ1-2, with D perhaps TRBD1 (5 bases). The CDR3 is 14 amino acids. V was cut by 6 bases and J by 5 bases, with 16 bases left in between. Looked up from germline, CDR1 is LNHDA and CDR2 is SQIVND (reference sequence). The CDR3 DNA sequence: TGTGCCAGTAGAATGACGGGCAGGGTATATGGCTACACCTTC. Protein: CASRMTGRVYGYTF.

The CDR3 DNA reads as TGTGCCAGCACACGGGAGACAGACACTAACTATGGCTACACCTTC. It encodes CASTRETDTNYGYTF. V gene TRBV2 combines with J gene TRBJ1-2; a weak D match, TRBD1 (5 bases). Trimming removed 7 bases at V and 0 bases at J, with 15 bases between. CDR1 is SNHLY, CDR2 FYNNEI, per germline. This CDR3 contains 15 residues. The entire variable domain, with the rest obtained from reference TRBV2 and TRBJ1-2, is as follows: EPEVTQTPSHQVTQMGQEVILRCVPISNHLYFYWYRQILGQKVEFLVSFYNNEISEKSEIFDDQFSVERPDGSNFTLKIRSTKLEDSAMYFCASTRETDTNYGYTFGSGTRLTVV.

The chain is built from TRBV19 and TRBJ1-5; 10 bases agree with TRBD1. This CDR3 spans 16 amino acids. Germline V gene sequence: CDR1 LNHDA, CDR2 SQIVND (reference sequence). V shed 8 bases, J shed 4 bases, and the junction held 11 bases outside the gene matches. Here the CDR3 reads CASGPSTGGWNQPQHF. For the CDR3, the DNA is TGTGCCAGTGGCCCCTCGACAGGGGGCTGGAATCAGCCCCAGCATTTT.

This chain connects TRBV6-1 to TRBJ2-2, with D possibly being TRBD1 (5 bases). The germline V gene encodes CDR1 MNHNS and CDR2 SASEGT. The CDR3 contains 16 residues. V was pared by 3 bases and J by 3 bases, with 14 bases between. The chain's CDR3 is CASSDRPTVYTGELFF. DNA for the CDR3: TGTGCCAGCAGTGACCGCCCGACAGTCTACACCGGGGAGCTGTTTTTT.

This clone was seen once. V usage is TRBV5-1 and J usage is TRBJ1-1; D is perhaps TRBD1 (6 bases). Between the trimmed V and J ends, which lost 1 base and 3 bases, there was a span of 10 bases. This CDR3 comprises 14 residues. The germline V gene has CDR1 SGHRS and CDR2 YFSETQ. The CDR3: CASSLWGQDTEAFF. The DNA of the CDR3 is TGCGCCAGCAGCTTGTGGGGGCAAGACACTGAAGCTTTCTTT.

The rearrangement joins TRBV5-4 to TRBJ2-5; TRBD1 aligns across 11 bases. CDR1 is SGHNT and CDR2 is YYREEE in the germline V gene (reference sequence). The CDR3 totals 15 residues. With V trimmed by 4 bases and J by 6 bases, 8 bases remained unmatched. This CDR3 is CASSQGQGVLKTQYF. The CDR3 region has the DNA TGTGCCAGCAGCCAGGGACAGGGGGTTTTAAAGACCCAGTACTTC.

This clone was detected only a few times. CDR3 in amino acids: CASSYSQASGNTIYF. Written as DNA, the CDR3 is TGTGCCAGCAGTTACTCGCAGGCCTCTGGAAACACCATATATTTT. V is TRBV6-5 and J is TRBJ1-3, with D hard to call. This CDR3 has 15 amino acids. V lost 0 bases and J lost 0, with 6 bases in between. Germline loops: CDR1 MNHEY, CDR2 SVGAGI.

The chain combines TRBV4-2 with TRBJ2-7, with TRBD2 identical over 8 bases. Germline CDR1 LGHNA, CDR2 YNFKEQ. V lost 1 base to trimming and J lost 0 bases; unmatched junction nucleotides: 8. The CDR3 is 17 amino acids. DNA of the CDR3: TGTGCCAGCAGCCAAGGGCCATTAGCGGGAAACTCCTACGAGCAGTACTTC. Residues: CASSQGPLAGNSYEQYF.

This chain connects TRBV7-6 to TRBJ2-5, with 12 bases that match TRBD2. Looked up from germline, CDR1 is SGHVS and CDR2 is FNYEAQ. The junction had 6 bases not matched to a gene; V was cut back by 7 bases and J by 3 bases. This CDR3 region has 15 residues. The CDR3 DNA reads as TGTGCCAGCACCGACGGACTAGCGGGAAAAGAGACCCAGTACTTC. It encodes CASTDGLAGKETQYF.

The chain carries TRBV2 and TRBJ1-5, with a weak D call TRBD1 (6 bases). The germline V gene encodes CDR1 SNHLY and CDR2 FYNNEI. The CDR3 totals 16 residues. V was pared by 1 base and J by 0 bases, with 10 bases between. This CDR3 is CASSEGVRGSNQPQHF. The CDR3 nucleotides read TGTGCCAGCAGTGAAGGTGTCAGGGGTAGCAATCAGCCCCAGCATTTT.

For the CDR3, the DNA is TGTGCCAGTAGTATAGACCCTTCTGGAAACACCATATATTTT. This gives the protein CASSIDPSGNTIYF. This sequence joins TRBV19 and TRBJ1-3, with D uncertain. The CDR3 is 14 residues long. V was cut by 0 bases and J by 1 base, with 4 bases left in between. CDR1 is LNHDA and CDR2 is SQIVND in the germline V gene (reference sequence).

The chain carries TRBV19 and TRBJ2-5; D uncertain. CDR1 is LNHDA and CDR2 is SQIVND in the germline V gene (reference sequence). Trimming shortened V by 3 bases and J by 5 bases, and 10 bases separated the two germline ends. CDR3 length equals 13 residues. In DNA, the CDR3 is TGTGCCAGTAGTATGAACATTGGCGAGACCCAGTACTTC. This encodes CASSMNIGETQYF. The full variable domain, rest sourced from reference TRBV19 and TRBJ2-5, is DGGITQSPKYLFRKEGQNVTLSCEQNLNHDAMYWYRQDPGQGLRLIYYSQIVNDFQKGDIAEGYSVSREKKESFPLTVTSAQKNPTAFYLCASSMNIGETQYFGPGTRLLVL.